One and the same sample provided the 26 T cell receptor beta chains below, sequenced in a study of identical twins' blood T cells. TCRdb reprocessed the 5' RACE reads via MiXCR and lists one record per CDR3 protein. This table holds 350,000 to 400,000 distinct CDR3 sequences, roughly 28% found once. Sequencing was performed on PBMCs. The receptors come from a woman between 18 and 50 years old in good health.

The table lists this clonotype with a few counts. The chain recombines TRBV6-2 or TRBV6-3 with TRBJ2-2; D is unclear. V was trimmed by 0 bases and J by 4 bases, leaving 3 bases between them. Germline CDR1 MNHEY, CDR2 SVGEGT. CDR3 size: 13 residues. CDR3 region: CASSYSGTGELFF. In nucleotides, the CDR3 is TGTGCCAGCAGTTACTCGGGCACCGGGGAGCTGTTTTTT.

This clonotype was counted many times. This chain joins TRBV19 and TRBJ2-1; TRBD2 might be the D (5 bases). Trimming took 8 bases from V and 3 from J, leaving 11 bases between them. The CDR3 length is 13 residues. Germline lookup yields CDR1 LNHDA and CDR2 SQIVND (reference sequence). The CDR3 reads CASGGGVYNEQFF. CDR3 DNA sequence: TGTGCCAGTGGAGGCGGCGTCTACAATGAGCAGTTCTTC.

The chain couples TRBV5-1 to TRBJ2-1, with 8 positions matching TRBD2. The germline V gene has CDR1 SGHRS and CDR2 YFSETQ. Trimming removed 4 bases from V and 3 bases from J; junction bases left unmatched: 6. The CDR3 sequence is 15 residues long. CDR3 loop: CASSAGLGDYNEQFF. CDR3 nucleotide sequence: TGCGCCAGCAGCGCGGGACTAGGAGACTACAATGAGCAGTTCTTC. Combining the CDR3 with reference TRBV5-1 and TRBJ2-1 gives the whole variable domain KAGVTQTPRYLIKTRGQQVTLSCSPISGHRSVSWYQQTPGQGLQFLFEYFSETQRNKGNFPGRFSGRQFSNSRSEMNVSTLELGDSALYLCASSAGLGDYNEQFFGPGTRLTVL.

Only one count was recorded for this clonotype. This sequence may be a read error, since a much larger clone differs from it by one base. In DNA, the CDR3 is TGCAGCGTGACAGTGGGCAGCGCAGACACCTTC. It is translated as CSVTVGSADTF. The genes are TRBV29-1 and TRBJ1-2, with TRBD1 as a possible D gene (5 bases). The CDR3 runs to 11 residues. Trimming took 6 bases from V and 12 from J, leaving 17 bases between them. Germline-derived CDR1 and CDR2 are SQVTM and ANQGSEA.

This clonotype appeared many times. The chain joins TRBV20-1 to TRBJ1-1; D is unclear. This CDR3 comprises 12 residues. V lost 8 bases and J 1 base, leaving 11 bases between the germline ends. Germline CDR1 reads DFQATT; CDR2 reads SNEGSKA (reference sequence). This CDR3 is CSWEMKNTEAFF. The CDR3 coding sequence is TGCAGTTGGGAGATGAAGAACACTGAAGCTTTCTTT.

V gene TRBV18 combines with J gene TRBJ2-3, with D unclear. Germline CDR1 KGHSH, CDR2 LQKENI. Trimming cost V 5 bases and J 6 bases, with 24 bases left between them. CDR3 length: 17 amino acids. The DNA of the CDR3 is TGTGCCAGCTCAGCGACCGGTAGCAGCTCGGGCGAGGATACGCAGTATTTT. It specifies CASSATGSSSGEDTQYF.

In this sample, this clonotype turned up a few times. The V gene is TRBV5-1, the J gene TRBJ2-3; no clear D gene. Germline V gene data show CDR1 as SGHRS and CDR2 as YFSETQ. V was pared by 4 bases and J by 7 bases, with 10 bases between. The CDR3 runs to 12 residues. CDR3 sequence reads: CASSPMGYTQYF. In DNA form, the CDR3 reads TGCGCCAGCAGCCCCATGGGTTATACGCAGTATTTT.

This clonotype appeared many times. CDR3 amino acids: CASSFRSNYGYTF. The CDR3 region has the DNA TGTGCCAGTAGTTTTCGTTCTAACTATGGCTACACCTTC. This rearrangement joins TRBV19 to TRBJ1-2; no definite D call. The CDR3 contains 13 residues. The germline V and J ends were trimmed by 5 bases and 0 bases, with 7 bases remaining between them. Germline CDR1 and CDR2: LNHDA and SQIVND (reference sequence).

Notes on this clonotype: With a much larger clone just one base away, this may be a read error. This CDR3 is CSTRDGPVHQPQHF. The CDR3 DNA is TGCAGTACTAGAGATGGGCCAGTGCATCAGCCCCAGCATTTT. V is TRBV20-1 and J is TRBJ1-5, with D unresolved. The CDR3 is made up of 14 amino acids. Germline V CDR1 and CDR2: DFQATT, SNEGSKA (reference sequence).

The sample holds one count of this clonotype. Since a much larger clone is just one base distant, this may be a read error. V is TRBV29-1 and J is TRBJ1-1; tentative D call: TRBD1 (5 bases). CDR3 length: 13 amino acids. From germline, CDR1 is SQVTM and CDR2 ANQGSEA. V lost 5 bases, J lost 3 bases, and 13 bases lay in between. This chain's CDR3 is CSVKDWGDTEAFF. DNA of the CDR3: TGCAGCGTTAAGGATTGGGGCGACACTGAAGCTTTCTTT.

With respect to this clonotype: This sequence may be a read error, since a much larger clone differs from it by one base. The conserved phenylalanine or tryptophan is not found at the CDR3 terminus, so this likely reflects a read error. V is TRBV20-1 and J is TRBJ1-5; 11 bases fit TRBD1. The junction had 7 bases not matched to a gene; V was cut back by 3 bases and J by 6 bases. The CDR3 loop spans 15 amino acids. Germline-derived CDR1 and CDR2 are DFQATT and SNEGSKA (reference sequence). The chain's CDR3 is CSARLDRGPAQPQHL. As DNA, the CDR3 is TGCAGTGCTAGGCTGGACAGGGGGCCGGCTCAGCCCCAGCATCTT.

The chain recombines TRBV19 with TRBJ1-5, with a possible D match to TRBD1 (6 bases). This CDR3 spans 15 amino acids. CDR1 is LNHDA, CDR2 SQIVND, per germline (reference sequence). Trimming shortened V by 7 bases and J by 5 bases, and 18 bases separated the two germline ends. The CDR3 reads CASTANRDTYQPQHF. CDR3 DNA: TGTGCCAGTACCGCCAACCGGGACACTTATCAGCCCCAGCATTTT.

This clonotype showed up just a few times. V and J are TRBV5-1 and TRBJ2-2, with 9 bases identical to TRBD1. The V gene end was trimmed by 6 bases and the J gene end by 2 bases; junction bases not matched to a gene: 14. CDR3 length equals 18 residues. CDR1 is SGHRS and CDR2 is YFSETQ in the germline V gene. The CDR3 sequence is CASNPGTGIGANTGELFF. The CDR3 DNA reads TGCGCCAGCAACCCCGGGACAGGGATTGGGGCCAACACCGGGGAGCTGTTTTTT.

This clonotype occurred many times. The chain combines TRBV4-1 with TRBJ2-7; 7 bases are a match to TRBD1. Trimming at V came to 4 bases and at J to 2 bases, leaving 5 bases not matched to a gene. Looked up from germline, CDR1 is MGHRA and CDR2 is YSYEKL. The CDR3 loop spans 14 amino acids. The CDR3 nucleotides are TGCGCCAGCAGCCCCCGGGACAGCACCTACGAGCAGTACTTC. Encoded protein: CASSPRDSTYEQYF.

This clonotype was seen repeatedly, ten times or more. V usage is TRBV9 and J usage is TRBJ2-1, with a tentative D call TRBD1 (6 bases). This CDR3 comprises 14 residues. Trimming pared 3 bases from V and 3 bases from J, leaving 10 bases between. Germline V CDR1 and CDR2: SGDLS, YYNGEE. CDR3 in amino acids: CASSGTGFYNEQFF. CDR3 DNA: TGTGCCAGCAGCGGAACAGGGTTCTACAATGAGCAGTTCTTC.

The rearrangement joins TRBV3-1 to TRBJ2-3, with a possible D match to TRBD1 (5 bases). Germline CDR1 and CDR2: LGHDT and YNNKEL (reference sequence). The CDR3 length is 16 residues. Trimming removed 2 bases from V and 1 base from J, with 13 bases in between. DNA of the CDR3: TGTGCCAGCAGCCAACCTCAGGGTCGGGGCACAGATACGCAGTATTTT. Its translation: CASSQPQGRGTDTQYF.

This chain joins TRBV18 and TRBJ1-1; D is ambiguous. The V gene lost 6 bases and the J gene lost 1 base, with 9 bases spanning the gap. This CDR3 contains 13 residues. The V gene's germline CDR1 is KGHSH and CDR2 LQKENI. CDR3 nucleotides: TGTGCCAGCTCTCCGGACCAGAACACTGAAGCTTTCTTT. Translating gives CASSPDQNTEAFF.

This clonotype was detected a few times. The chain uses TRBV5-1 and TRBJ1-1; a possible D gene is TRBD1 (6 bases). The germline V gene encodes CDR1 SGHRS and CDR2 YFSETQ. V lost 4 bases, J lost 4 bases, and 17 bases lay in between. The CDR3 sequence is 15 residues long. CDR3 coding DNA: TGCGCCAGCAGCGTTCTACAGGGTTCTGGCACTGAAGCTTTCTTT. It yields the protein CASSVLQGSGTEAFF.

This chain links TRBV7-9 with TRBJ1-4; 8 positions agree with TRBD1. CDR1 is SEHNR and CDR2 is FQNEAQ in the germline V gene (reference sequence). The CDR3 sequence is 16 residues long. V was pared by 3 bases and J by 0 bases, with 3 bases of the junction left unmatched. CDR3 residues: CASSLGQATTNEKLFF. Here the CDR3 DNA reads TGTGCCAGCAGCTTGGGACAGGCAACAACTAATGAAAAACTGTTTTTT. The full variable domain, with the rest looked up from reference TRBV7-9 and TRBJ1-4, is DTGVSQNPRHKITKRGQNVTFRCDPISEHNRLYWYRQTLGQGPEFLTYFQNEAQLEKSRLLSDRFSAERPKGSFSTLEIQRTEQGDSAMYLCASSLGQATTNEKLFFGSGTQLSVL.

The rearrangement joins TRBV29-1 to TRBJ2-3; no reliable D call. Germline loops: CDR1 SQVTM, CDR2 ANQGSEA. V was shortened by 6 bases and J by 3 bases, with 19 bases between the two germline ends. CDR3 length equals 15 residues. The DNA for the CDR3 is TGCAGCGTGGTCCCGGTAAGGGCCCCTACAGATACGCAGTATTTT. Its protein product is CSVVPVRAPTDTQYF.

This clonotype has only a few counts. This chain uses TRBV9 with TRBJ1-5, with 7 bases matching TRBD1. Per germline, CDR1 SGDLS and CDR2 YYNGEE. V trimming: 0 bases; J trimming: 5 bases; junction bases outside the gene matches: 5. The CDR3 is 15 amino acids. The chain's CDR3 is CASSVGDSTHQPQHF. The CDR3 bases are TGTGCCAGCAGCGTAGGGGACAGCACACATCAGCCCCAGCATTTT.

The CDR3 bases are TGCGCCAGCGGATTGGGGAGGAACACTGAAGCTTTCTTT. It encodes CASGLGRNTEAFF. The chain links TRBV5-1 to TRBJ1-1; D not certain. Germline V lookup: CDR1 SGHRS, CDR2 YFSETQ. This CDR3 has 13 residues. Trimming took off 7 bases at V and 1 base at J, with 11 bases between the two ends.

V is TRBV7-8 and J is TRBJ2-3; D is perhaps TRBD1 (6 bases). CDR1 and CDR2 (germline): SGHVS, FQNEAQ. The V gene lost 5 bases and the J gene lost 5 bases, with 23 bases spanning the gap. The CDR3 is made up of 17 amino acids. CDR3 in amino acids: CASSLQPRTATGDTQYF. CDR3 nucleotide sequence: TGTGCCAGCAGCCTTCAACCCCGGACAGCCACGGGAGATACGCAGTATTTT.

The V call is TRBV7-2, the J call TRBJ1-1, with TRBD1 matching over 9 bases. Looked up from germline, CDR1 is SGHTA and CDR2 is FQGNSA. Germline trimming cut 5 bases from V and 0 bases from J; bases unmatched to any gene: 7. The length of the CDR3 is 16 residues. The CDR3 DNA sequence: TGTGCCAGCAGCGCCTGGACAGGGGTAGTGAACACTGAAGCTTTCTTT. Residues: CASSAWTGVVNTEAFF.

The V call is TRBV6-5, the J call TRBJ2-2; D unresolved. V was shortened by 8 bases and J by 6 bases, with 19 bases between the two germline ends. CDR3 length: 15 amino acids. Per the germline V gene, CDR1 is MNHEY and CDR2 is SVGAGI. The CDR3 DNA is TGTGCCAGCCGATCCCCCTGGGCGGTCTCCGGGGAGCTGTTTTTT. Translating gives CASRSPWAVSGELFF.

V usage is TRBV10-3 and J usage is TRBJ2-7, with TRBD1 matching over 9 bases. CDR1 is ENHRY, CDR2 SYGVKD, per germline. Trimming took 9 bases from V and 3 from J; bases not matched to a gene: 9. This CDR3 is built from 14 residues. CDR3 bases: TGTGCCATTTCACCGGGACAGGGATTCTACGAGCAGTACTTC. This gives the protein CAISPGQGFYEQYF.